The 10 T cell receptor beta chains in this list originate from one sample, sequenced in a study of control samples from healthy donors and cancer patients. Profiled with immunoSEQ multiplex PCR; TCRdb holds only in-frame clones, not every one. Here the sample spans approximately 120,000 clones, around 88% being singletons. Sequenced: blood. The receptor set was obtained from a woman aged 45 to 65 in good health.

This clone was detected only a few times. This chain joins TRBV7-2 and TRBJ1-1, with D maybe TRBD1 (5 bases). In germline, CDR1 is SGHTA, CDR2 FQGNSA. This CDR3 has 12 residues. The V gene lost 5 bases and the J gene lost 10 bases, with 14 bases spanning the gap. The CDR3, as DNA: TGTGCCAGCAGCCCATTGGGGGTGACAGCTTTCTTT. It is translated as CASSPLGVTAFF.

CDR3 residues: CASSPWGSYNEQFF. The CDR3 DNA is TGTGCCAGCAGCCCCTGGGGGTCCTACAATGAGCAGTTCTTC. V usage is TRBV7-9 and J usage is TRBJ2-1, with D perhaps being TRBD1 or TRBD2 (5 bases each). From germline, CDR1 is SEHNR and CDR2 FQNEAQ (reference sequence). The CDR3 runs 14 residues. V dropped 5 bases and J dropped 1 base, with 9 bases sitting between them. Supplemented by reference TRBV7-9 and TRBJ2-1, the full variable domain reads DTGVSQNPRHKITKRGQNVTFRCDPISEHNRLYWYRQTLGQGPEFLTYFQNEAQLEKSRLLSDRFSAERPKGSFSTLEIQRTEQGDSAMYLCASSPWGSYNEQFFGPGTRLTVL.

The chain employs TRBV24-1 and TRBJ2-5; D unclear. CDR3 size: 13 residues. V lost 0 bases, J lost 5 bases, and 6 bases lay in between. Germline CDR1 is KGHDR and CDR2 is SFDVKD. The CDR3 spells CATSDLGAETQYF. CDR3 DNA sequence: TGTGCCACCAGTGATTTGGGCGCGGAGACCCAGTACTTC.

The chain recombines TRBV25-1 with TRBJ1-4, with D maybe TRBD1 (5 bases). CDR1 and CDR2 from the germline V gene are MGHDK and SYGVNS. Trimming removed 10 bases at V and 6 bases at J, with 9 bases between. The CDR3 spans 11 residues. For the CDR3, the DNA is TGTGCCATCGGGGGGGATGAAAAACTGTTTTTT. It is translated as CAIGGDEKLFF. Full variable domain (rest looked up from reference TRBV25-1 and TRBJ1-4): EADIYQTPRYLVIGTGKKITLECSQTMGHDKMYWYQQDPGMELHLIHYSYGVNSTEKGDLSSESTVSRIRTEHFPLTLESARPSHTSQYLCAIGGDEKLFFGSGTQLSVL.

The chain uses TRBV6-6 and TRBJ1-3, with a tentative D call TRBD1 (6 bases). The CDR3 consists of 15 residues. Trimming cost V 2 bases and J 0 bases, with 8 bases left between them. CDR1 and CDR2 (germline): MNHNY, SVGAGI (reference sequence). The CDR3 reads CASSYMTGSGNTIYF. The CDR3 DNA reads TGTGCCAGCAGTTACATGACAGGCTCTGGAAACACCATATATTTT.

This chain uses TRBV7-9 with TRBJ2-2, with D unresolved. The CDR3 runs to 11 residues. V gave up 7 bases and J gave up 6 bases, with 6 bases separating them. Germline assignment: CDR1 SEHNR and CDR2 FQNEAQ (reference sequence). The CDR3: CASTPPGELFF. The CDR3 DNA reads as TGTGCCAGCACCCCCCCCGGGGAGCTGTTTTTT.

The chain has TRBV5-1 and TRBJ2-2; either TRBD1 or TRBD2 may supply D (5 bases each). The CDR3 sequence is 15 residues long. Germline CDR1 is SGHRS and CDR2 is YFSETQ. V was shortened by 2 bases and J by 1 base, with 9 bases between the two germline ends. The CDR3 protein is CASSLEGQNTGELFF. The CDR3 nucleotides are TGCGCCAGCAGCTTAGAGGGGCAGAACACCGGGGAGCTGTTTTTT. Full variable domain (rest looked up from reference TRBV5-1 and TRBJ2-2): KAGVTQTPRYLIKTRGQQVTLSCSPISGHRSVSWYQQTPGQGLQFLFEYFSETQRNKGNFPGRFSGRQFSNSRSEMNVSTLELGDSALYLCASSLEGQNTGELFFGEGSRLTVL.

V and J are TRBV4-3 and TRBJ1-3, with a tentative D call TRBD1 (6 bases). The CDR3 length is 15 residues. The germline gives CDR1 LGHNA, CDR2 YSLEER. V lost 4 bases and J 0 bases, leaving 10 bases between the germline ends. CDR3 region: CASSLTGNSGNTIYF. CDR3 nucleotide sequence: TGCGCCAGCAGCCTGACAGGCAACTCTGGAAACACCATATATTTT.

This sequence joins TRBV10-2 and TRBJ1-6; TRBD1 is a possible D gene (5 bases). The CDR3 length is 13 residues. V was clipped by 6 bases and J by 6 bases, with 9 bases between them. Germline CDR1 reads WSHSY; CDR2 reads SAAADI. In DNA, the CDR3 is TGCGCCAGCAGGGGGGTTTTTAATTCACCCCTCCACTTT. Its translation: CASRGVFNSPLHF.

This rearrangement joins TRBV2 to TRBJ2-5; D may be TRBD2 (6 bases). V lost 4 bases and J lost 5, with 20 bases in between. There are 16 residues in the CDR3. Germline assignment: CDR1 SNHLY and CDR2 FYNNEI. CDR3 protein: CASSGRMGGEWETQYF. CDR3 DNA: TGTGCCAGCAGTGGTCGGATGGGCGGGGAGTGGGAGACCCAGTACTTC.